Here is one TCR beta chain with its context. Its antigen remains unknown. V was trimmed by 3 bases and J by 8 bases, leaving 16 bases between them. Germline CDR1 and CDR2: MNHEY and SMNVEV (reference sequence). The CDR3 covers 14 residues. These data are taken from a study of cytomegalovirus exposure and HLA in healthy donors. General observations from the study: Reported performance of the classifier showed diagnosis of cytomegalovirus status with high specificity and sensitivity.

The PCR had 60 Vbeta and 13 Jbeta primers. Assay: immunoSEQ multiplex PCR; the TCRdb copy retains only in-frame clones and omits some. Reported are about 120,000 clones; the ten largest clones contain 1.7%. The rearrangement links TRBV27 to TRBJ1-2, with D uncertain. The TCR comes from a man between 18 and 35 years old in good health and CMV-seronegative. The specimen was PBMCs. The CDR3 reads CASSFLGGGDGYTF. The DNA for the CDR3 is TGTGCCAGCAGTTTTCTAGGCGGAGGTGACGGCTACACCTTC.